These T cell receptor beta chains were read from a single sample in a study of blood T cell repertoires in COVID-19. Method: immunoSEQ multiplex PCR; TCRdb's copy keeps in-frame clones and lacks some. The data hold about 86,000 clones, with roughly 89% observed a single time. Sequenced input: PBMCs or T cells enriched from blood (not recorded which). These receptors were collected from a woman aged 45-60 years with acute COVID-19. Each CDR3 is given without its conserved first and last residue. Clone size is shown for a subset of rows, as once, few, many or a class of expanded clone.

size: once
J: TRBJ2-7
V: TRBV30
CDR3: AWTGGLGYEQY

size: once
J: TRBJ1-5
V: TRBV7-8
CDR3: ASSLAGTGTSNQPQH

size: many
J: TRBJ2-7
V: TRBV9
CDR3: ASSVEPGRAYEQY

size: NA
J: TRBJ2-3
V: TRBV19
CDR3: ASGQGGSTDTQY

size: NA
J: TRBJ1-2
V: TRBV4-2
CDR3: ASSQDPGDYGYT

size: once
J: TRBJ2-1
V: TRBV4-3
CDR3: ASSQLKMGAGGYNEQF

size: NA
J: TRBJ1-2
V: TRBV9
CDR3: ASSVEDNYGYT

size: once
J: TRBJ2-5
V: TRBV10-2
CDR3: ASRRAGQGQETQY

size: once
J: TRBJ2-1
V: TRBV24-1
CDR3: ATSDPGTSDYNEQF

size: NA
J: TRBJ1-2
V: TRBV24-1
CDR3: ATSDSTGIYGYT

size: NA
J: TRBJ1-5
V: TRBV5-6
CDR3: ASRRRGGSQPQH

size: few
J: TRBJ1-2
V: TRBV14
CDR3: ASSPRQGYYGYT

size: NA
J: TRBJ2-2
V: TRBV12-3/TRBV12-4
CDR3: ASSRQVGRELF

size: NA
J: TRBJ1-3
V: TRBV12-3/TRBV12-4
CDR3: ASSFGRNTIY

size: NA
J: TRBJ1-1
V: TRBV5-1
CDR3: ASSSNSHPKTEAF

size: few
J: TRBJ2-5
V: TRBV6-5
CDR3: ASGSSQGTRETQY

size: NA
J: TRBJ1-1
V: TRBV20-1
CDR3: SASFLTRNEAF

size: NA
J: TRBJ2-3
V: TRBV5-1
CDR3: ASSLEGVTDTQY

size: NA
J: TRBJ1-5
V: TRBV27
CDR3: ASSFRSNQPQH

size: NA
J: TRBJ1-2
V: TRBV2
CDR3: ASSGDRGNYGYT

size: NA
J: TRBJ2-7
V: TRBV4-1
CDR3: ASSQGYGAAYEQY

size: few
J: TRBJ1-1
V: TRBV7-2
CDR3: ASSLESWATEAF

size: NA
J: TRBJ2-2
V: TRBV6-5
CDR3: ASITEANTGELF

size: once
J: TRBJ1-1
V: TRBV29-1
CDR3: SVEGIPGNAAF

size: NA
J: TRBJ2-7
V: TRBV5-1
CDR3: ASSPKQGSSYEQY

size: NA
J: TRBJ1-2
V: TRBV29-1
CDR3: SVGVVNRGATNYGYT

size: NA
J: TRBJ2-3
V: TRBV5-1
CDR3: ASSTLFGGNTDTQY